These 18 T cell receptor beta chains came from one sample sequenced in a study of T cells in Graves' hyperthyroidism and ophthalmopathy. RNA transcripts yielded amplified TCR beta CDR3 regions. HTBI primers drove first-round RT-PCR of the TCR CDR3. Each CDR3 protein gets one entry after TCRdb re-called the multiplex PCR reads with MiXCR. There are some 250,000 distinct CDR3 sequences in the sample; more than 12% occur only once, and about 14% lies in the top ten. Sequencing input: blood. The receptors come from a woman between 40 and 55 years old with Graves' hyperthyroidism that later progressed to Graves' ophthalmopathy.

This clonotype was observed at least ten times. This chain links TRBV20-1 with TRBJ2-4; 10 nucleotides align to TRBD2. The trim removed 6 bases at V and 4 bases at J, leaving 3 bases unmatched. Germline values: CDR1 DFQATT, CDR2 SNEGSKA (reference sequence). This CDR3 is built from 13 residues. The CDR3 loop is CSAVTSGKNIQYF. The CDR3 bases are TGCAGTGCCGTGACTAGCGGGAAAAACATTCAGTACTTC.

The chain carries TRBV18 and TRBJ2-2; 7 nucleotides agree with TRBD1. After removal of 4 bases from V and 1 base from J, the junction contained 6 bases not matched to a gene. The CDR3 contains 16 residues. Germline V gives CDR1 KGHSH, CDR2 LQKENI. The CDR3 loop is CASSQNRDRNTGELFF. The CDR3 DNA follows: TGTGCCAGCTCACAGAACCGGGACAGGAACACCGGGGAGCTGTTTTTT.

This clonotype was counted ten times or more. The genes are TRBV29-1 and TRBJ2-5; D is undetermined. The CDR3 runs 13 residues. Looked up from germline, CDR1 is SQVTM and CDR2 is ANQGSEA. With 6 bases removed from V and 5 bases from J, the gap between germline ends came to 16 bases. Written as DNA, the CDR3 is TGCAGCGTGCCAGACCGAAAAGGCGAGACCCAGTACTTC. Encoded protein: CSVPDRKGETQYF. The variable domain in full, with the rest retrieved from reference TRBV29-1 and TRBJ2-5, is SAVISQKPSRDICQRGTSLTIQCQVDSQVTMMFWYRQQPGQSLTLIATANQGSEATYESGFVIDKFPISRPNLTFSTLTVSNMSPEDSSIYLCSVPDRKGETQYFGPGTRLLVL.

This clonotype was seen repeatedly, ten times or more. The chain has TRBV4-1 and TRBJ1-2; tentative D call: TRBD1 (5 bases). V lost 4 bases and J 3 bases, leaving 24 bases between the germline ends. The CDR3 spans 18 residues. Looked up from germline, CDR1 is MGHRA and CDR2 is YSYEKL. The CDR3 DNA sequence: TGCGCCAGCAGCCCCCTGCCCACAGGCGTGGGGTTATACTATGGCTACACCTTC. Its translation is CASSPLPTGVGLYYGYTF.

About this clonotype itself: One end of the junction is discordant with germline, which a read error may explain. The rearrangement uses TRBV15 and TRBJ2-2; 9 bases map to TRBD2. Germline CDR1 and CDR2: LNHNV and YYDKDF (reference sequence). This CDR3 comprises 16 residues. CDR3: CAASRALAGRTGELFF. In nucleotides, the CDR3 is TGTGCCGCCAGCAGGGCTCTAGCGGGACGCACCGGGGAGCTGTTTTTT.

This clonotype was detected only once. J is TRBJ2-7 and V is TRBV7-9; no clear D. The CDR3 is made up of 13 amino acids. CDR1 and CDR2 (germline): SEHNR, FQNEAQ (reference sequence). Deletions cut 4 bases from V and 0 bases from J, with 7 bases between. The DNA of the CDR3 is TGTGCCAGCAGCTCAAGGCACTCCTACGAGCAGTACTTC. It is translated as CASSSRHSYEQYF.

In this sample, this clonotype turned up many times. The CDR3 sequence is CASSSIQTNEKLFF. CDR3 bases: TGTGCCAGCAGCTCTATTCAAACTAATGAAAAACTGTTTTTT. This sequence joins TRBV28 and TRBJ1-4, with D unresolved. The V gene's germline CDR1 is MDHEN and CDR2 SYDVKM. The CDR3 extends over 14 amino acids. The V end lost 6 bases, the J end lost 1 base, and 9 bases lay between the germline ends.

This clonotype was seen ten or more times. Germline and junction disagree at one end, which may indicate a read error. The chain's CDR3 is CASNQPLASRETQYF. DNA of the CDR3: TGTGCCAGCAACCAACCGCTAGCGAGCAGAGAGACCCAGTACTTC. The chain recombines TRBV3-1 with TRBJ2-5, with D possibly being TRBD2 (6 bases). The germline gives CDR1 LGHDT, CDR2 YNNKEL (reference sequence). This CDR3 contains 15 residues.

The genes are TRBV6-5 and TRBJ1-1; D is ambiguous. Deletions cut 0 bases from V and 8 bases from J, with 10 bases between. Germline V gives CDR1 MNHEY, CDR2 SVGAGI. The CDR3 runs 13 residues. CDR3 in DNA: TGTGCCAGCAGTTACTCGAGGGCTTCCGAAGCTTTCTTT. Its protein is CASSYSRASEAFF.

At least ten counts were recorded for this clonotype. The CDR3, as DNA: TGTGCCAGTAGTAACCACAGGGGGCAAGCTTTCTTT. Translated, it gives CASSNHRGQAFF. The chain recombines TRBV19 with TRBJ1-1; 9 bases are a match to TRBD1. The CDR3 loop spans 12 amino acids. V dropped 4 bases and J dropped 9; count of bases not matched to a gene: 3. CDR1 and CDR2 from the germline V gene are LNHDA and SQIVND (reference sequence).

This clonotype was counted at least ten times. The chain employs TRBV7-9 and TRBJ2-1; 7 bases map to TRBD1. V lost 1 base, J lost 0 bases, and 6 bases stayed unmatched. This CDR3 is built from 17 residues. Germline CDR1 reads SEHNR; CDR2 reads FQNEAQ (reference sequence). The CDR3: CASSLVGTASSYNEQFF. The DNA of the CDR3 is TGTGCCAGCAGCTTAGTAGGGACAGCGAGCTCCTACAATGAGCAGTTCTTC.

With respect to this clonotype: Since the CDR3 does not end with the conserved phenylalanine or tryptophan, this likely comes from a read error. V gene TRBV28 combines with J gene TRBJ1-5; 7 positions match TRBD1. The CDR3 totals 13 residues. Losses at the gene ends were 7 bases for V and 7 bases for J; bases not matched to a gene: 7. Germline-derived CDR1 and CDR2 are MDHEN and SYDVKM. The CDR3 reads CASIPGQRQPQHL. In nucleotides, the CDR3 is TGTGCCAGCATCCCGGGACAGAGGCAGCCCCAGCATCTT.

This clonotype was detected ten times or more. The CDR3 here is CASSFRSWGAKGETQYF. CDR3 in DNA: TGTGCCAGCAGTTTCCGAAGCTGGGGGGCCAAAGGGGAGACCCAGTACTTC. The V gene is TRBV28, the J gene TRBJ2-5; D possibly uses TRBD1 or TRBD2 (6 bases each). CDR3 length: 17 residues. Trimming stripped 3 bases from V and 5 bases from J, with 22 bases between. Per germline, CDR1 MDHEN and CDR2 SYDVKM.

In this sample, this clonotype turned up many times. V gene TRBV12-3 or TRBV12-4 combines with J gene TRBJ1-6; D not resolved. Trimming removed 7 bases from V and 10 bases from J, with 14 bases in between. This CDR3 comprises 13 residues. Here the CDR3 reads CASKLRDGSPLHF. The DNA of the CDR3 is TGTGCCAGCAAGCTGAGGGATGGATCACCCCTCCACTTT.

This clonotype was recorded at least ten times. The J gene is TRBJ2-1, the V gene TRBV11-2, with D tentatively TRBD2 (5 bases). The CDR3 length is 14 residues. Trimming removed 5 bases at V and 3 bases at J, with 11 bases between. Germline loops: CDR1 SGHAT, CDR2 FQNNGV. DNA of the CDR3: TGTGCCAGCAGCCCGACTACTAACTACAATGAGCAGTTCTTC. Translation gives CASSPTTNYNEQFF.

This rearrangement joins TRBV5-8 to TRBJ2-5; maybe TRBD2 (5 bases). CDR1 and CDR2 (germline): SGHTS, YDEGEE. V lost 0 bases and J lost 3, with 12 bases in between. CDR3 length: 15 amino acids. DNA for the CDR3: TGTGCCAGCAGCTTGGGTGCGGCTAGCAAAGAGACCCAGTACTTC. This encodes CASSLGAASKETQYF.

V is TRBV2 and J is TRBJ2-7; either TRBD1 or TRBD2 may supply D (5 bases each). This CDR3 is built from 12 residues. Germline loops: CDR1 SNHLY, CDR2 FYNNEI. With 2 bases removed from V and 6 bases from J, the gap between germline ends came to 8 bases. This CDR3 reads CASSEPGPEQYF. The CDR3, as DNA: TGTGCCAGCAGTGAACCGGGGCCCGAGCAGTACTTC.

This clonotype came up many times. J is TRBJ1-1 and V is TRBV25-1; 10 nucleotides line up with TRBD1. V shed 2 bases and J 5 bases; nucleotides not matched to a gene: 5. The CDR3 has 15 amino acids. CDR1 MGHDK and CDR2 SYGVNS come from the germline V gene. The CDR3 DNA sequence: TGTGCCAGCAGTGAAGCCGGGACAGGGGAAACTGAAGCTTTCTTT. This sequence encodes CASSEAGTGETEAFF.